What follows are 7 T cell receptor beta chains derived from one specimen sequenced in a study of T cell clonotyping in hematopoietic cell transplantation. Sequenced by immunoSEQ multiplex PCR; TCRdb stores in-frame clones only, minus some. Altogether around 14,000 clones are present, around 62% being singletons, with the ten largest covering under 10%. The sample taken for sequencing was PBMCs. These receptors originate from a human donor who either received an allogeneic hematopoietic cell transplant for a myeloid malignancy or was a related donor (not recorded which). Some clones in this sample may be carry-over from other donors' samples.

This sequence joins TRBV7-3 and TRBJ1-1; possible D gene TRBD1, 5 bases. The CDR3 is made up of 18 amino acids. Per germline, CDR1 SGHTA and CDR2 FQGTGA. The V and J ends lost 0 bases and 6 bases respectively, with 23 bases between them. CDR3 sequence reads: CASSLTAPYRKGRPEAFF. The CDR3 DNA is TGTGCCAGCAGCTTAACGGCCCCCTACAGGAAGGGGAGGCCTGAAGCTTTCTTT.

V usage is TRBV6-5 and J usage is TRBJ1-1; unclear D gene. The CDR3 totals 14 residues. V lost 5 bases, J lost 1 base, and 11 bases lay in between. In germline, CDR1 is MNHEY, CDR2 SVGAGI. CDR3 in DNA: TGTGCCAGCAGTGAGACAATGAGGAACACTGAAGCTTTCTTT. Its translation: CASSETMRNTEAFF.

This clone was detected once. The CDR3 bases are TGTGCCAGCAGCCCCCGGGCAGGGCTCGTGGGAAACACCATATATTTT. Amino acid sequence: CASSPRAGLVGNTIYF. The rearrangement uses TRBV7-2 and TRBJ1-3, with D perhaps TRBD1 (5 bases). This CDR3 is 16 amino acids long. The V end lost 5 bases, the J end lost 4 bases, and 18 bases lay between the germline ends. CDR1 SGHTA and CDR2 FQGNSA come from the germline V gene.

There are a few counts of this clone. The chain couples TRBV7-8 to TRBJ2-3, with 7 nucleotides matching TRBD2. The V gene's germline CDR1 is SGHVS and CDR2 FQNEAQ. Trimming cost V 3 bases and J 0 bases; bases outside gene matches: 12. The CDR3 consists of 18 residues. CDR3: CASSLTTEAGSSTDTQYF. CDR3 coding DNA: TGTGCCAGCAGCTTGACCACCGAAGCGGGATCTAGCACAGATACGCAGTATTTT.

The chain has TRBV20-1 and TRBJ2-7; D possibly uses TRBD1 or TRBD2 (5 bases each). The CDR3 totals 11 residues. Per the germline V gene, CDR1 is DFQATT and CDR2 is SNEGSKA (reference sequence). V lost 1 base and J lost 6, with 7 bases in between. The CDR3 DNA follows: TGCAGTGCTAGAGGAGGGGCCGAGCAGTACTTC. This encodes CSARGGAEQYF.

The chain uses TRBV30 and TRBJ1-1; TRBD1 matches 10 bases. The CDR3 spans 16 residues. Germline loops: CDR1 GTSNPN, CDR2 SVGIG (reference sequence). J lost 4 bases, V lost 0 bases, and 8 bases had no gene match. CDR3: CAWSVGQGEWGTEAFF. DNA of the CDR3: TGTGCCTGGAGTGTCGGACAGGGGGAATGGGGCACTGAAGCTTTCTTT.

CDR3 amino acids: CAWSVLGPEAYEQYF. Here the CDR3 DNA reads TGTGCCTGGAGTGTATTGGGGCCCGAGGCCTACGAGCAGTACTTC. V and J are TRBV30 and TRBJ2-7; D is perhaps TRBD1 (5 bases). CDR3 length: 15 amino acids. CDR1 is GTSNPN and CDR2 is SVGIG in the germline V gene (reference sequence). Trimming took 0 bases from V and 2 from J, leaving 14 bases between them.